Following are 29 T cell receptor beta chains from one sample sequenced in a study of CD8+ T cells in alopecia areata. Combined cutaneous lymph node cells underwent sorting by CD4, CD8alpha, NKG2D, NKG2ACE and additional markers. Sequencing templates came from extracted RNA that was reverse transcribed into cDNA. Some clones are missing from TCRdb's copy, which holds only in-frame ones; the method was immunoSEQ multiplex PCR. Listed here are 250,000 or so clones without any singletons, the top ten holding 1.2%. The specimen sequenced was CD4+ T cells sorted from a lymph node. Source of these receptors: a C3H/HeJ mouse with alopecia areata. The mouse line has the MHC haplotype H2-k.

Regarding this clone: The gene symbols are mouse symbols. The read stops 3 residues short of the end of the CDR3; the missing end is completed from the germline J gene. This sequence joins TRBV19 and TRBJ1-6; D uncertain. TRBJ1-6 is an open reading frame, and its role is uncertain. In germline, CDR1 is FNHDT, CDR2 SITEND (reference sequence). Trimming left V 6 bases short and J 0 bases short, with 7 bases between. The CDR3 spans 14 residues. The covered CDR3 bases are TGTGCCAGCAAGTCATTTTCCTATAATTCGCCC. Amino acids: CASKSFSYNSP. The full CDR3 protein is CASKSFSYNSPLYF.

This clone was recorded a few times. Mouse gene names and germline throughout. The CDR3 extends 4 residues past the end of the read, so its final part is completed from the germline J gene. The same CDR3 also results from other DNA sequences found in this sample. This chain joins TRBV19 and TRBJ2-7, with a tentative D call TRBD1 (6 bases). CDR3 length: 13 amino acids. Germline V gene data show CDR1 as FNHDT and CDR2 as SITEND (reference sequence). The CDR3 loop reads CASSIRDKYEQYF. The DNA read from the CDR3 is TGTGCCAGCAGTATAAGGGACAAATAT.

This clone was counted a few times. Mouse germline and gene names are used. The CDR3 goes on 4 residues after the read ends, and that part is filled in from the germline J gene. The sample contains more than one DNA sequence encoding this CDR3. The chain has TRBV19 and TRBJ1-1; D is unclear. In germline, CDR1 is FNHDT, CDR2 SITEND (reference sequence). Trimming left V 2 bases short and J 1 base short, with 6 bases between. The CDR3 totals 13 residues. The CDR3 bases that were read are TGTGCCAGCAGTATTCACAGGAACACA. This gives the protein CASSIHRNT. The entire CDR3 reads CASSIHRNTEVFF.

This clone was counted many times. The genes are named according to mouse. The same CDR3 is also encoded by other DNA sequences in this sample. The part of the CDR3 DNA that was read is TGTGCTAGCAGTAGAGGGACTGGGGTCTATGCT. Encoded protein: CASSRGTGVYA. The complete CDR3 sequence is CASSRGTGVYAEQFF. The V and J genes are TRBV17 and TRBJ2-1, with TRBD2 matching 9 bases. The read ends 4 residues shy of where the CDR3 ends; the end is completed using the germline J gene. The CDR3 spans 15 residues. With V trimmed by 1 base and J by 3 bases, 1 base remained unmatched. Per the germline V gene, CDR1 is MNHDT and CDR2 is YYDKIL.

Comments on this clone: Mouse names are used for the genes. The sequenced part of the CDR3 DNA is TGTGCCAGCAGCGACAGGGCCCAAGAC. Protein product: CASSDRAQD. The full-length CDR3 reads as CASSDRAQDTQYF. This sequence joins TRBV19 and TRBJ2-5; 7 nucleotides align to TRBD1. The missing CDR3 end, 4 residues past where the read stops, is filled in from the germline J gene. The CDR3 sequence is 13 residues long. The germline V gene encodes CDR1 FNHDT and CDR2 SITEND (reference sequence). V was pared by 5 bases and J by 2 bases, with 2 bases of the junction left unmatched.

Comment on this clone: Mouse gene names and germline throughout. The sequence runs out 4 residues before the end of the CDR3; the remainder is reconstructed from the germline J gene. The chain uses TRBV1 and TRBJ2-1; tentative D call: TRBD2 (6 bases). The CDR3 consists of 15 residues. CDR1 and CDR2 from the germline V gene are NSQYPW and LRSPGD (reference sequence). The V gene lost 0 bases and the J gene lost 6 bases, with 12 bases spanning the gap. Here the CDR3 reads CTCSAEGWGFAEQFF. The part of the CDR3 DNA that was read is TGCACCTGCAGTGCAGAAGGCTGGGGTTTTGCT.

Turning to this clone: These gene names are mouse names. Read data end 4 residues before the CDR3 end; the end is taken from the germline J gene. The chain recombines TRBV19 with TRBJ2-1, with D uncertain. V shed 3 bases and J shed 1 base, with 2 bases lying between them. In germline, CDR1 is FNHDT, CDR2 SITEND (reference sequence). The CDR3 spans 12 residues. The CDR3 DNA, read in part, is TGTGCCAGCAGTACAAACTATGCT. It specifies CASSTNYA. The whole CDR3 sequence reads CASSTNYAEQFF.

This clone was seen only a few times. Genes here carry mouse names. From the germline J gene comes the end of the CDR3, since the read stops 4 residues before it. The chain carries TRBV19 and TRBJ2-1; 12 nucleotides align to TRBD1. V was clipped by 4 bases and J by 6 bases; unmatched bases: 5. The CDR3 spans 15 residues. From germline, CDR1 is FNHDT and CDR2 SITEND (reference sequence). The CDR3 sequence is CASSHRDRGRAEQFF. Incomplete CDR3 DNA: TGTGCCAGCAGTCACCGGGACAGGGGGCGTGCT.

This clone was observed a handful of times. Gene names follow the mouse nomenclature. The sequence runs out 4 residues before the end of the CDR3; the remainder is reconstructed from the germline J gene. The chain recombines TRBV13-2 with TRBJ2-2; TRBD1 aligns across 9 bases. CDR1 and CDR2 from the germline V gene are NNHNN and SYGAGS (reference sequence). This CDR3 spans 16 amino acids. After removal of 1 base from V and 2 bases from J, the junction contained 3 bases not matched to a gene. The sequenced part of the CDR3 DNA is TGTGCCAGCGGTGATTCCGGACAGGGGAACACCGGG. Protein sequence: CASGDSGQGNTG. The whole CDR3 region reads CASGDSGQGNTGQLYF.

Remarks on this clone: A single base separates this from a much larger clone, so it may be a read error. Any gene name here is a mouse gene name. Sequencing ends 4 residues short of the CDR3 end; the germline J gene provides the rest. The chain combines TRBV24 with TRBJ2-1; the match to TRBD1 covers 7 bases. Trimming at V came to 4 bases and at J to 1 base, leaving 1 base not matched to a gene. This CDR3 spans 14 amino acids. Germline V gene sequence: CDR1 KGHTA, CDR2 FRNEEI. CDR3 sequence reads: CASSPGQNYAEQFF. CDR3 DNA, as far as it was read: TGTGCCAGCAGTCCGGGACAGAACTATGCT.

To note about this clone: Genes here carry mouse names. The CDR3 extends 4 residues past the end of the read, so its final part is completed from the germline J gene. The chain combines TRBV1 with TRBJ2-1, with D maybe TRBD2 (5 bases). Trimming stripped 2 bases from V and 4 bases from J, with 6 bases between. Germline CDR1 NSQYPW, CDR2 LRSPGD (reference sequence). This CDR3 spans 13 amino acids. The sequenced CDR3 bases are TGCACCTGCAGTGCATGGGGATATGCT. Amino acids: CTCSAWGYA. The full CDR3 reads CTCSAWGYAEQFF.

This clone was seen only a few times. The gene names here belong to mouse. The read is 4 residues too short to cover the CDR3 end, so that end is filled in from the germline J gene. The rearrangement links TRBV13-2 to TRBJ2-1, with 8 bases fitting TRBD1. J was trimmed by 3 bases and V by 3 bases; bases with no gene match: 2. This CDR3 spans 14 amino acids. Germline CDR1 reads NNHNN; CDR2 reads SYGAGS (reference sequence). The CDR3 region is CASGGTGIYAEQFF. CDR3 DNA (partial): TGTGCCAGCGGTGGGACAGGGATCTATGCT.

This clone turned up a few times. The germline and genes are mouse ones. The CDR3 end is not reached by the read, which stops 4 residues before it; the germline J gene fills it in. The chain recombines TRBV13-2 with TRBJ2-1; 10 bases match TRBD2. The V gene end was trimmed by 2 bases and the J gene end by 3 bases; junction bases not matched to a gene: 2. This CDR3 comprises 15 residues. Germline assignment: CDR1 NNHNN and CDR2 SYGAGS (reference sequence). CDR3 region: CASGELGGLYAEQFF. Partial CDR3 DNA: TGTGCCAGCGGTGAGCTGGGGGGGCTCTATGCT.

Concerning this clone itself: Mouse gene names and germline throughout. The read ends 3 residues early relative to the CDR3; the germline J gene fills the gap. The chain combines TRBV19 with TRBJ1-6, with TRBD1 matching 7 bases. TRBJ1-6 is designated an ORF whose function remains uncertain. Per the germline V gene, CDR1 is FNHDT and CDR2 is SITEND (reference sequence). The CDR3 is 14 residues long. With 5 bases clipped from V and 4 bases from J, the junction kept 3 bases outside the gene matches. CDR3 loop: CASRQGQYNSPLYF. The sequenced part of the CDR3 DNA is TGTGCCAGCAGACAGGGACAGTATAATTCGCCC.

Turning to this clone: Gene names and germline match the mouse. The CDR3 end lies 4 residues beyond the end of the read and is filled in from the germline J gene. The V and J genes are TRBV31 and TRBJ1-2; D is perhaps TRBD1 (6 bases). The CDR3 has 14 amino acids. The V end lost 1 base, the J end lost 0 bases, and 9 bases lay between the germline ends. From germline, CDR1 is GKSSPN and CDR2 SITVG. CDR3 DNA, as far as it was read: TGTGCCTGGAGTCCGGGACATGCAAACTCC. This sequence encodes CAWSPGHANS. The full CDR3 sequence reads CAWSPGHANSDYTF.

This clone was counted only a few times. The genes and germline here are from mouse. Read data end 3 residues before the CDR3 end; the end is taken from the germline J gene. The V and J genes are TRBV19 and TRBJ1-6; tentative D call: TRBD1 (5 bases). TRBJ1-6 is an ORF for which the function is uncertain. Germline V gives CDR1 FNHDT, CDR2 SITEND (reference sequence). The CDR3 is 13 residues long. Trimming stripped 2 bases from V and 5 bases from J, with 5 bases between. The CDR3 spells CASSIRDNSPLYF. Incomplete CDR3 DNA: TGTGCCAGCAGTATCAGGGATAATTCGCCC.

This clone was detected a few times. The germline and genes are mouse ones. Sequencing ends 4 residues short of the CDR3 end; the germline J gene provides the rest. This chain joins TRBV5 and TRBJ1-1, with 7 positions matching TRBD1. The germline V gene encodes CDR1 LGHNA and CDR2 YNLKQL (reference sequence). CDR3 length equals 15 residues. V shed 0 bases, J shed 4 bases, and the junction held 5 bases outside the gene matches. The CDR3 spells CASSQDVAGGTEVFF. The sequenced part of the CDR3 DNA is TGTGCCAGCAGCCAAGATGTGGCAGGGGGCACA.

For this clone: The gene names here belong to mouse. The CDR3 spells CTCSAERDWGREVFF. Partial CDR3 DNA: TGCACCTGCAGTGCAGAAAGGGACTGGGGAAGA. This chain connects TRBV1 to TRBJ1-1; tentatively, D is TRBD1 (5 bases). The read terminates 4 residues ahead of where the CDR3 ends, so the germline J gene completes it. The CDR3 spans 15 residues. Germline lookup yields CDR1 NSQYPW and CDR2 LRSPGD (reference sequence). The full variable domain, with the rest looked up from reference TRBV1 and TRBJ1-1, is VTLLEQNPRWRLVPRGQAVNLRCILKNSQYPWMSWYQQDLQKQLQWLFTLRSPGDKEVKSLPGADYLATRVTDTELRLQVANMSQGRTLYCTCSAERDWGREVFFGKGTRLTVV.

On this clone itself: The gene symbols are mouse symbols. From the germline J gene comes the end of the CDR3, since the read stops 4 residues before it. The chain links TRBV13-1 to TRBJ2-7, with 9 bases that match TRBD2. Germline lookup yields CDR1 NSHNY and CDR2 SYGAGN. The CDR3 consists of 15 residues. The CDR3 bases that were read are TGTGCCAGCAGTATTGGGGTGGGGGGGCGCGAT. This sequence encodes CASSIGVGGRD. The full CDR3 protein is CASSIGVGGRDEQYF.

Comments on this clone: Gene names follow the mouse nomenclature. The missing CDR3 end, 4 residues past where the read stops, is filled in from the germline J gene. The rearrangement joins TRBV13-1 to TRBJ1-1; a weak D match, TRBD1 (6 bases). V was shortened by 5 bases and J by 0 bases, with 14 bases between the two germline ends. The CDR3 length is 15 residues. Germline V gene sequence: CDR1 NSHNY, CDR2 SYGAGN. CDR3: CASRGSGTTNTEVFF. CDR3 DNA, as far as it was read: TGTGCCAGCAGGGGCTCCGGGACAACAAACACA.

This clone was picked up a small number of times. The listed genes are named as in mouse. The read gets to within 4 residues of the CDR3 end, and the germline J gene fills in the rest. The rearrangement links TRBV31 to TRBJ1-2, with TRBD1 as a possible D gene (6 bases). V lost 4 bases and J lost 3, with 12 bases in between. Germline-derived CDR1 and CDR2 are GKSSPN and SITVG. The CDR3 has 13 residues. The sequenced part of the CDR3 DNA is TGTGCCTGGACGCCTTCAGGGGACTCC. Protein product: CAWTPSGDS. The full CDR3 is CAWTPSGDSDYTF. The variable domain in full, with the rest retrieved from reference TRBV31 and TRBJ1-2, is AQTIHQWPVAEIKAVGSPLSLGCTIKGKSSPNLYWYWQATGGTLQQLFYSITVGQVESVVQLNLSASRPKDDQFILSTEKLLLSHSGFYLCAWTPSGDSDYTFGSGTRLLVI.

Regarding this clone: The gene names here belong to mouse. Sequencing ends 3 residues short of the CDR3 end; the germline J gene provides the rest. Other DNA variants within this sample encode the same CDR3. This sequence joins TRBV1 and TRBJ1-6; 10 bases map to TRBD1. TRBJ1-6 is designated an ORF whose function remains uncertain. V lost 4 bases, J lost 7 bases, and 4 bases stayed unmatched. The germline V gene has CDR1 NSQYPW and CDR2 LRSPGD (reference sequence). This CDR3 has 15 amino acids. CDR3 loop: CTCSGQGAGNSPLYF. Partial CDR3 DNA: TGCACCTGCAGTGGACAGGGGGCGGGAAATTCGCCC.

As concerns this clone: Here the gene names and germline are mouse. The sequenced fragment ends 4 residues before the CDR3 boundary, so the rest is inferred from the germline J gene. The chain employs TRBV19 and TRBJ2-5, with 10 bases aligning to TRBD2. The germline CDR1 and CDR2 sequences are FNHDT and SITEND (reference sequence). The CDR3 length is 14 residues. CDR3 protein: CASSLGLGIDTQYF. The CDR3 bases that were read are TGTGCCAGCAGTTTGGGACTGGGGATCGAC.

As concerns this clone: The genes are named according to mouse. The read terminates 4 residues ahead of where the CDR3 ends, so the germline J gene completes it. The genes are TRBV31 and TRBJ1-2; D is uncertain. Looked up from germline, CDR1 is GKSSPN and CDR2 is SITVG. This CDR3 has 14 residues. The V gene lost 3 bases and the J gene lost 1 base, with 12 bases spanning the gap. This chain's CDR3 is CAWSLQPVNSDYTF. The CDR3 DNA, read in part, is TGTGCCTGGAGCCTACAACCCGTAAACTCC. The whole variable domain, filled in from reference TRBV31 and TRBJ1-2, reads AQTIHQWPVAEIKAVGSPLSLGCTIKGKSSPNLYWYWQATGGTLQQLFYSITVGQVESVVQLNLSASRPKDDQFILSTEKLLLSHSGFYLCAWSLQPVNSDYTFGSGTRLLVI.

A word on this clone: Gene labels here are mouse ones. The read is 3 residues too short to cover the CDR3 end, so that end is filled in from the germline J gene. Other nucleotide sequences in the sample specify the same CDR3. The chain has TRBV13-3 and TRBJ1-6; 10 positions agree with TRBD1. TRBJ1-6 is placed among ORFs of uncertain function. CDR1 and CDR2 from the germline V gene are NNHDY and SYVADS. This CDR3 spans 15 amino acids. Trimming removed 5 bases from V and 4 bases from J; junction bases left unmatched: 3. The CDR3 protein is CASSRDRGYNSPLYF. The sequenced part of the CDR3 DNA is TGTGCCAGCAGCCGGGACAGGGGTTATAATTCGCCC.

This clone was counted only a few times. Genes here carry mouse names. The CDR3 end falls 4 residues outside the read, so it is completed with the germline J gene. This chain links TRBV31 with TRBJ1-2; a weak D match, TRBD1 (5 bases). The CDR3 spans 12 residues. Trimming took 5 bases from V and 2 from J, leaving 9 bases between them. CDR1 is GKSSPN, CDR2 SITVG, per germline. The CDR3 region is CAWSNRNSDYTF. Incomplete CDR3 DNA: TGTGCCTGGTCGAACAGGAACTCC.

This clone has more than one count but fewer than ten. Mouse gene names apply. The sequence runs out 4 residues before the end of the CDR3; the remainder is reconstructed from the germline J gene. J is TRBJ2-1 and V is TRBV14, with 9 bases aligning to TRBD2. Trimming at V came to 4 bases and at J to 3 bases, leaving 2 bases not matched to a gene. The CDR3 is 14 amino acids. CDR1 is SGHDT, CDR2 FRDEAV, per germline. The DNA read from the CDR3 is TGTGCCAGCAGTGACTGGGGGTCCTATGCT. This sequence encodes CASSDWGSYA. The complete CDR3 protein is CASSDWGSYAEQFF.

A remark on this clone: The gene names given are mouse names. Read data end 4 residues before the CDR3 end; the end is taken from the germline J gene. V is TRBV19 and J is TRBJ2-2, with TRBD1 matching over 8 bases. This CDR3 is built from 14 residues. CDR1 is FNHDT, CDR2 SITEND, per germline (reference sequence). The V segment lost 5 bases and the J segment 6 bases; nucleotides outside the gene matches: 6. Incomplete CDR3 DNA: TGTGCCAGCAGCCCCAGGGGGCTGGCCGGG. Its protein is CASSPRGLAG. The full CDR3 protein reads CASSPRGLAGQLYF.

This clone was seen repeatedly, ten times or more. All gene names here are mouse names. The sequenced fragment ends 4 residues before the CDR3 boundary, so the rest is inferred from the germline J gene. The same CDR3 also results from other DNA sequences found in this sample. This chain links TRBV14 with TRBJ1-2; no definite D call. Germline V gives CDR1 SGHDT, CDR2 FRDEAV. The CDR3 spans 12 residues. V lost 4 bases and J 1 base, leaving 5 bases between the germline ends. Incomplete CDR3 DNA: TGTGCCAGCAGTCCAGGAAACTCC. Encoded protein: CASSPGNS. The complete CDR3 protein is CASSPGNSDYTF.